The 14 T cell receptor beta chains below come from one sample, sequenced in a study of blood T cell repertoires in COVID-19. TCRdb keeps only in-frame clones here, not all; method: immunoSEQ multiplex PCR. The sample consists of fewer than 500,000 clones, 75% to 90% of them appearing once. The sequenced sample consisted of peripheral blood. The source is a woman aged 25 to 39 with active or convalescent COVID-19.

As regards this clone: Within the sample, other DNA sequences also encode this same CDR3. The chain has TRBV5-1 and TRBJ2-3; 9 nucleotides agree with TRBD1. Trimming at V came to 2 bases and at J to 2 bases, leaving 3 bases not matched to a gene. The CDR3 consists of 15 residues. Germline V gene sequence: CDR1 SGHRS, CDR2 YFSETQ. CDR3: CASSLGQGYTDTQYF. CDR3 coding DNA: TGCGCCAGCAGCTTAGGACAGGGGTACACAGATACGCAGTATTTT.

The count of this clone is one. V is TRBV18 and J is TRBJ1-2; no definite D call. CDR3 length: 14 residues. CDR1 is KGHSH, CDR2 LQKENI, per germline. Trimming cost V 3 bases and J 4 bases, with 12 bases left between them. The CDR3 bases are TGTGCCAGCTCACCCAACCACTACCCCTATGGCTACACCTTC. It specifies CASSPNHYPYGYTF.

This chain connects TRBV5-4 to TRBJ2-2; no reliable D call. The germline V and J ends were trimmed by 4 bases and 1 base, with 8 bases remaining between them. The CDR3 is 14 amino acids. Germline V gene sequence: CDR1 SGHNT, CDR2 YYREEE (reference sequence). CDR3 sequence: CASSGGENTGELFF. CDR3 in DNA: TGTGCCAGCAGCGGCGGTGAGAACACCGGGGAGCTGTTTTTT.

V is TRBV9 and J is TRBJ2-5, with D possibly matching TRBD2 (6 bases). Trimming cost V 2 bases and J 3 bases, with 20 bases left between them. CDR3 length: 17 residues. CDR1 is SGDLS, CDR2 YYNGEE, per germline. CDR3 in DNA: TGTGCCAGCAGCGTGGGTTTCAGCCGGGGAGGCGAAGAGACCCAGTACTTC. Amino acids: CASSVGFSRGGEETQYF.

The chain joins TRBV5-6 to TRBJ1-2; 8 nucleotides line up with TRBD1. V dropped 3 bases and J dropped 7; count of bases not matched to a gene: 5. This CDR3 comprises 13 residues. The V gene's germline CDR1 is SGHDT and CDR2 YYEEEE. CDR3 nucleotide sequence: TGTGCCAGCAGCTCGCAGGGGGCGGGTGGCTACACCTTC. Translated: CASSSQGAGGYTF.

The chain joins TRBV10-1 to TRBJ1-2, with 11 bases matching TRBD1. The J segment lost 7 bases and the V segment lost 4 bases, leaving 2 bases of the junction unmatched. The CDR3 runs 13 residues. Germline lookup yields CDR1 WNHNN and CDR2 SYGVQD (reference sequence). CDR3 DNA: TGCGCCAGCAGTGTGGACAGGGGGCTTGGCTACACCTTC. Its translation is CASSVDRGLGYTF.

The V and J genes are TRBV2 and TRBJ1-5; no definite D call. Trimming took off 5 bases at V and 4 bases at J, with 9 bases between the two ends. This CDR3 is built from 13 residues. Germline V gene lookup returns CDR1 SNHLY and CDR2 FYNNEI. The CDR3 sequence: CASSPDKNQPQHF. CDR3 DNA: TGTGCCAGCAGTCCCGACAAGAATCAGCCCCAGCATTTT. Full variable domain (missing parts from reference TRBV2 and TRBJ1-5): EPEVTQTPSHQVTQMGQEVILRCVPISNHLYFYWYRQILGQKVEFLVSFYNNEISEKSEIFDDQFSVERPDGSNFTLKIRSTKLEDSAMYFCASSPDKNQPQHFGDGTRLSIL.

The CDR3 nucleotides read TGTGCCAGCGGGCCCTCCAGAGAGACCAAAAACATTCAGTACTTC. Translated, it gives CASGPSRETKNIQYF. The chain combines TRBV7-9 with TRBJ2-4; D unclear. Trimming cost V 8 bases and J 2 bases, with 16 bases left between them. Germline V lookup: CDR1 SEHNR, CDR2 FQNEAQ (reference sequence). The CDR3 spans 15 residues.

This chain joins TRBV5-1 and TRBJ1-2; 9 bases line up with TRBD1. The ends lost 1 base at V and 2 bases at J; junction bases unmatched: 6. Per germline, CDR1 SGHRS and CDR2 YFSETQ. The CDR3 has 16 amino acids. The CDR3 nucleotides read TGCGCCAGCAGCTTGACAGGGGGCCGGTACAACTATGGCTACACCTTC. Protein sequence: CASSLTGGRYNYGYTF.

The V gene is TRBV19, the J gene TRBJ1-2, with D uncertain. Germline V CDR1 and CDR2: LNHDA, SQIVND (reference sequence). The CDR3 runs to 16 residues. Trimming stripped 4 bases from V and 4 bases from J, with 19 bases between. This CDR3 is CASSTKTVLRGYGYTF. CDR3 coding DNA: TGTGCCAGTAGTACGAAGACGGTGCTTCGGGGCTATGGCTACACCTTC.

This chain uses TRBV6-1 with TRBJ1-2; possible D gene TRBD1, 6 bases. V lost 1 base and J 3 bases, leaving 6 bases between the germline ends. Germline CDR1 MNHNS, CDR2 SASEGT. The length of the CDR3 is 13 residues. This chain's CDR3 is CASSEEGDYGYTF. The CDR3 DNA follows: TGTGCCAGCAGTGAAGAGGGGGACTATGGCTACACCTTC.

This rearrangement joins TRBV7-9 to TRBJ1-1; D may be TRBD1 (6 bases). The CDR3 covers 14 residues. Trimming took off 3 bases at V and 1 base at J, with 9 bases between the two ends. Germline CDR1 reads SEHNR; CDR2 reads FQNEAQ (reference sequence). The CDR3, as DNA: TGTGCCAGCAGCTTGGGGGCAGCGAACACTGAAGCTTTCTTT. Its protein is CASSLGAANTEAFF.

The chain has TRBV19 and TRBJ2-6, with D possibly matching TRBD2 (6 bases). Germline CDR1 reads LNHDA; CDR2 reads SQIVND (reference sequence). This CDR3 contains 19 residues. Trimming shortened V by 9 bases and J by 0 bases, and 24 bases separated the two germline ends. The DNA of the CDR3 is TGTGCCAGCCCAACCGGCGAGCGGGCTAGGGACTCTGGGGCCAACGTCCTGACTTTC. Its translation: CASPTGERARDSGANVLTF.

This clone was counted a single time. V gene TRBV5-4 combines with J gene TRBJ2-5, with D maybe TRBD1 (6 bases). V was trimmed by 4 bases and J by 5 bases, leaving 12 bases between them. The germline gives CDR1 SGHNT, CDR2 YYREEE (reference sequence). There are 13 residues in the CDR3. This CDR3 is CASSVQGTETQYF. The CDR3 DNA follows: TGTGCCAGCAGCGTACAGGGAACGGAGACCCAGTACTTC.